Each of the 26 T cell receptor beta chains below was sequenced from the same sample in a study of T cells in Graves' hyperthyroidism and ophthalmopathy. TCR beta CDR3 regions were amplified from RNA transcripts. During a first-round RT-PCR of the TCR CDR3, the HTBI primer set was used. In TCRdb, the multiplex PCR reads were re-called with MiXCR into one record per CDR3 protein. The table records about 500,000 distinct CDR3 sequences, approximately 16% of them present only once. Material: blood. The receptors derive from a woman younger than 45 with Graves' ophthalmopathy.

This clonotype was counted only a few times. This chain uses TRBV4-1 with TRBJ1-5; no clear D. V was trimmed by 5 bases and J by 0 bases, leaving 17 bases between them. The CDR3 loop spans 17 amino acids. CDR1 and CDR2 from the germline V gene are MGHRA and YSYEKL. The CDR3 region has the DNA TGCGCCAGCAGCTTTTCCCCCATCCGCAATAGCAATCAGCCCCAGCATTTT. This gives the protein CASSFSPIRNSNQPQHF.

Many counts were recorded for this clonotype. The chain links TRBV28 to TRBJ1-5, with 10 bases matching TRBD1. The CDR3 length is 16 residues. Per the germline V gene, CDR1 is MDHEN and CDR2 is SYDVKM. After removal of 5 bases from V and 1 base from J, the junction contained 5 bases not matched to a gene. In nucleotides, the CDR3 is TGTGCCAGCAGTCCTCCGGGACAGGGGAGCAATCAGCCCCAGCATTTT. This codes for CASSPPGQGSNQPQHF. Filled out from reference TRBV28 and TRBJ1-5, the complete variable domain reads DVKVTQSSRYLVKRTGEKVFLECVQDMDHENMFWYRQDPGLGLRLIYFSYDVKMKEKGDIPEGYSVSREKKERFSLILESASTNQTSMYLCASSPPGQGSNQPQHFGDGTRLSIL.

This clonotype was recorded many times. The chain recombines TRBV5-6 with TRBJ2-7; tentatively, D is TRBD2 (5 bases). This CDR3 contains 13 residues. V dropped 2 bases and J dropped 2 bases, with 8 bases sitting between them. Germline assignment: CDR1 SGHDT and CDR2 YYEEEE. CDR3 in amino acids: CASSFGNPYEQYF. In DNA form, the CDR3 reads TGTGCCAGCAGCTTCGGGAACCCCTACGAGCAGTACTTC.

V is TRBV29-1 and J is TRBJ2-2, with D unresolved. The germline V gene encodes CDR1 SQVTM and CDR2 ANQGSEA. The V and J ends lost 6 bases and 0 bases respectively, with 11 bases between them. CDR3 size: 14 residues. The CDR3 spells CSVVAAPNTGELFF. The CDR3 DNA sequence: TGCAGCGTCGTTGCAGCGCCGAACACCGGGGAGCTGTTTTTT.

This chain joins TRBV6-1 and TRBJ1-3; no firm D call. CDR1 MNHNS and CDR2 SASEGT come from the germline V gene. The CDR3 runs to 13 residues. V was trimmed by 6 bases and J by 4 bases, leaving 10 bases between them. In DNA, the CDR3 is TGTGCCAGCAGAAGCACCTCGGGAAACACCATATATTTT. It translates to CASRSTSGNTIYF.

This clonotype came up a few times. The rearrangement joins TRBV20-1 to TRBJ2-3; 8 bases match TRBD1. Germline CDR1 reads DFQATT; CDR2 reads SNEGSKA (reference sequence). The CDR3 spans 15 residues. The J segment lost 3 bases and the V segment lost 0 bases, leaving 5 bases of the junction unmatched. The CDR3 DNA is TGCAGTGCTAGAGATCCTGGGACAGGAACAGATACGCAGTATTTT. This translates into CSARDPGTGTDTQYF.

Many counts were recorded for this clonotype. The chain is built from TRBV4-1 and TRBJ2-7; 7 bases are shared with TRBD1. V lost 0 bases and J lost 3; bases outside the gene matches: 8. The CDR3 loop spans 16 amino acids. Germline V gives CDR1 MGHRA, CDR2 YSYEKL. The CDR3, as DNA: TGCGCCAGCAGCCAAGATGTTAGGGACAGAGACTACGAGCAGTACTTC. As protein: CASSQDVRDRDYEQYF.

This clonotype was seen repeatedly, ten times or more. CDR3 sequence (DNA): TGTGCCAGCAGCTTAGAAGGGAGGGAGACCCAGTACTTC. It specifies CASSLEGRETQYF. The chain has TRBV7-9 and TRBJ2-5; TRBD2 is a possible D gene (6 bases). Trimming took off 1 base at V and 5 bases at J, with 8 bases between the two ends. CDR3 size: 13 residues. Germline V CDR1 and CDR2: SEHNR, FQNEAQ (reference sequence).

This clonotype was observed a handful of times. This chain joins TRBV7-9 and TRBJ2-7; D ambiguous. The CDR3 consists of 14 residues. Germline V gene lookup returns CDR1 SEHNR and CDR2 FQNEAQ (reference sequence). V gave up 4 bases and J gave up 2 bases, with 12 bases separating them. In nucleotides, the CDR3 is TGTGCCAGCAGCTACCAGACGGTGGCCTACGAGCAGTACTTC. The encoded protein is CASSYQTVAYEQYF.

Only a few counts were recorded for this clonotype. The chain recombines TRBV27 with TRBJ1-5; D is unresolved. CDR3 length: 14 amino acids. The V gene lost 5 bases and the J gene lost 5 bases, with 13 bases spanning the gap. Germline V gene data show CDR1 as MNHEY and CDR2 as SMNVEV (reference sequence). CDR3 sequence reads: CASSPRAADQPQHF. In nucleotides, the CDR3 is TGTGCCAGCAGTCCCCGGGCAGCCGATCAGCCCCAGCATTTT.

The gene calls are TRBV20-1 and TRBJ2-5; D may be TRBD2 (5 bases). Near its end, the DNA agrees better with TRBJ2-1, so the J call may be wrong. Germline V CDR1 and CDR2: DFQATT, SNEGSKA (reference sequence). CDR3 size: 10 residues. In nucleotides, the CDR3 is TGCAGTGCTGAGAGGGAGACCCAGTTCTTC. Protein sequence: CSAERETQFF.

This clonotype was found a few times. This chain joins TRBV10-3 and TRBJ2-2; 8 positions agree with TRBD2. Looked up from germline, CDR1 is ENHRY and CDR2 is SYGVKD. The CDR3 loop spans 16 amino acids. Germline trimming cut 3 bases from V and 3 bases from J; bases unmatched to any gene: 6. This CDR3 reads CAISELAATDTGELFF. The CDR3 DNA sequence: TGTGCCATCAGTGAACTAGCGGCCACGGACACCGGGGAGCTGTTTTTT.

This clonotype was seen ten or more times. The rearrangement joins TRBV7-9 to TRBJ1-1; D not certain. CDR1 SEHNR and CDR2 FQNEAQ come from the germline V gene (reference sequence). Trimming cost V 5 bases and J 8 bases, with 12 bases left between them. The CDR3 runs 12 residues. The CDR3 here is CASSPLAAEAFF. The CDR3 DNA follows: TGTGCCAGCAGCCCCCTCGCGGCAGAAGCTTTCTTT.

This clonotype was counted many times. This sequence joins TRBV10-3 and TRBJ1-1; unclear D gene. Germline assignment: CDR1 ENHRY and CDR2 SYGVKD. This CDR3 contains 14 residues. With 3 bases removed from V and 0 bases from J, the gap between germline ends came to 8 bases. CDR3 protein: CAISETTVNTEAFF. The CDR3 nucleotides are TGTGCCATCAGTGAAACAACAGTGAACACTGAAGCTTTCTTT.

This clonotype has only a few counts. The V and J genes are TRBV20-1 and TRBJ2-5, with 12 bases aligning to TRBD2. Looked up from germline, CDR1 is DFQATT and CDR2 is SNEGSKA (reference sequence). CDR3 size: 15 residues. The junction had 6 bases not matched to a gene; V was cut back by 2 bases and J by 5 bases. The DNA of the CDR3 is TGCAGTGCTAGACTAGCGGGAGGGCCTGGTGAGACCCAGTACTTC. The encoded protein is CSARLAGGPGETQYF.

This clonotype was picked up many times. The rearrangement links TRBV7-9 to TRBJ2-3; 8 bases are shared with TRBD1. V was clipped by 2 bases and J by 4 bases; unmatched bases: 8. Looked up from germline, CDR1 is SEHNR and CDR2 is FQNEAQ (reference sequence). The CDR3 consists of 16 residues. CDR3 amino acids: CASSLFGQGEPDTQYF. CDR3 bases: TGTGCCAGCAGCTTATTCGGACAGGGCGAACCAGATACGCAGTATTTT.

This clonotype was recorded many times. Here the CDR3 reads CASSFRAQPQHF. The CDR3 bases are TGTGCCAGCAGCTTCAGGGCCCAGCCCCAGCATTTT. This rearrangement joins TRBV7-2 to TRBJ1-5; D is possibly TRBD1 (5 bases). Trimming removed 3 bases at V and 7 bases at J, with 7 bases between. The CDR3 is 12 residues long. From germline, CDR1 is SGHTA and CDR2 FQGNSA.

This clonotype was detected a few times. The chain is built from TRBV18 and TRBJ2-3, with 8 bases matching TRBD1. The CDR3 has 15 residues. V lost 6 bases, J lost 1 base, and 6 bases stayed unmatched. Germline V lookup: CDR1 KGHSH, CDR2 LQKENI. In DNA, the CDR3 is TGTGCCAGCTCTTCAAAGACAGGGGGCACAGATACGCAGTATTTT. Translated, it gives CASSSKTGGTDTQYF.

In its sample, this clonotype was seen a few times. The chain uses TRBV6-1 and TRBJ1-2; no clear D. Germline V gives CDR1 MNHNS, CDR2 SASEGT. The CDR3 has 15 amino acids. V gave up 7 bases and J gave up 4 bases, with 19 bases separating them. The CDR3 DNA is TGTGCCAGCACTCCCAGCTCTCATTCCAGCTATGGCTACACCTTC. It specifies CASTPSSHSSYGYTF.

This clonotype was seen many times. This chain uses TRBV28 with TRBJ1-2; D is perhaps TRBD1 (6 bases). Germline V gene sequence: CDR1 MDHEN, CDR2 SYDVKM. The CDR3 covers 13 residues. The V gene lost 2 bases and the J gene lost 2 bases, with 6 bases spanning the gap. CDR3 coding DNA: TGTGCCAGCAGTTTAGGACAGAACTATGGCTACACCTTC. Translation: CASSLGQNYGYTF.

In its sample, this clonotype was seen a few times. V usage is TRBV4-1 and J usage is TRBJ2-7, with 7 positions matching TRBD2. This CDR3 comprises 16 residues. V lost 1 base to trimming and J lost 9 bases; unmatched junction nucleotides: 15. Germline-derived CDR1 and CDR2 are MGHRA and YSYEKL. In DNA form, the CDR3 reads TGCGCCAGCAGCCAAGTCGGTGGACTAGGAGGGCTGATGCAGTACTTC. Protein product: CASSQVGGLGGLMQYF.

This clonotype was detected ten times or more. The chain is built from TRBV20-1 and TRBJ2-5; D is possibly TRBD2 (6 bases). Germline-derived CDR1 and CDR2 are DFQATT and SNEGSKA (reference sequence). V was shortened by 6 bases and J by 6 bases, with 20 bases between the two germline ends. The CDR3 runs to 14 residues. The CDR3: CSATVGGTTKTQYF. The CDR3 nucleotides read TGCAGTGCGACAGTCGGGGGTACGACGAAGACCCAGTACTTC.

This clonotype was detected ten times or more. CDR3 DNA sequence: TGTGCCAGCTCCGGGACTCCGAACACTGAAGCTTTCTTT. Protein sequence: CASSGTPNTEAFF. V usage is TRBV28 and J usage is TRBJ1-1, with TRBD1 as a possible D gene (5 bases). Trimming took 8 bases from V and 1 from J, leaving 11 bases between them. Germline lookup yields CDR1 MDHEN and CDR2 SYDVKM. The CDR3 has 13 residues.

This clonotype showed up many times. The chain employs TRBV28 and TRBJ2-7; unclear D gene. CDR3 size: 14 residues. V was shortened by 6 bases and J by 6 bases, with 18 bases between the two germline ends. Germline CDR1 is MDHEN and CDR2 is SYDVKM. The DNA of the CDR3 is TGTGCCAGCAGACGGGCTATGGCCCATTTCGAGCAGTACTTC. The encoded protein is CASRRAMAHFEQYF.

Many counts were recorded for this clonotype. The chain's CDR3 is CSARDQGGGYGYTF. Written as DNA, the CDR3 is TGCAGTGCTAGAGATCAGGGGGGTGGCTATGGCTACACCTTC. The chain has TRBV20-1 and TRBJ1-2; the match to TRBD1 covers 7 bases. CDR1 and CDR2 (germline): DFQATT, SNEGSKA (reference sequence). Unmatched junction bases numbered 5, after V lost 0 bases and J lost 4 bases. The CDR3 totals 14 residues.

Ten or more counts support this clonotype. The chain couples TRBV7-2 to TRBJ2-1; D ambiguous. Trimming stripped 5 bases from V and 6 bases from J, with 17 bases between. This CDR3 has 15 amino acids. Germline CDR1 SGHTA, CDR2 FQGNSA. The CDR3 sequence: CASSQTALGSNEQFF. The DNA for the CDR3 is TGTGCCAGCAGCCAGACGGCTCTTGGGTCCAATGAGCAGTTCTTC.